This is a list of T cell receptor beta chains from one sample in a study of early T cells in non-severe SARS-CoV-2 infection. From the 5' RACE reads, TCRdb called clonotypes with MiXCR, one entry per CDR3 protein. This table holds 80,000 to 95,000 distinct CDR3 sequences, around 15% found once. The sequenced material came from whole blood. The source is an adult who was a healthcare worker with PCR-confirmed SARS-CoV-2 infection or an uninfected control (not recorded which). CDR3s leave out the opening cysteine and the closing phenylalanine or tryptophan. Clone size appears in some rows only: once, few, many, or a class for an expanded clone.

cdr3_aa: ASSAGQGNGEKLF
v_call: TRBV5-5
clone_size: NA

cdr3_aa: ASRSGGVPYEQY
v_call: TRBV5-1
clone_size: few

cdr3_aa: ASSEARARQETQY
v_call: TRBV2
clone_size: many

cdr3_aa: ASSPTGTRNEQY
v_call: TRBV7-8
clone_size: NA

cdr3_aa: ASSVGRGTYEQY
v_call: TRBV9
clone_size: NA

cdr3_aa: ASSRGVEDTEAF
v_call: TRBV6-5
clone_size: NA

cdr3_aa: ASSLPSAGVNTGELF
v_call: TRBV7-8
clone_size: NA

cdr3_aa: ASSLGPSGGASDTQY
v_call: TRBV7-2
clone_size: NA

cdr3_aa: ASSDHRVYEQY
v_call: TRBV9
clone_size: NA

cdr3_aa: ASSPEDSNQPQH
v_call: TRBV2
clone_size: few